This TCR beta chain was found in a study of cytomegalovirus exposure and HLA in healthy donors. Study conclusions and caveats: Indistinguishable V segments such as TRBV6-2 and TRBV6-3 were excluded. Near-uniform donor sequencing depth was presumed by presence/absence analyses.

As to this clone: Its antigen is undetermined.

Use of 60 Vbeta and 13 Jbeta primers characterized the PCR. Profiled with immunoSEQ multiplex PCR; TCRdb holds only in-frame clones, not every one. There are approximately 150,000 clones in the sample; 80% occur only once, and about 9.7% lies in the top ten. Per the germline V gene, CDR1 is MNHNS and CDR2 is SASEGT. V lost 5 bases, J lost 5 bases, and 11 bases stayed unmatched. The CDR3 runs 15 residues. Donors had nominal health at sampling but likely had unrecorded immune exposures. The chain couples TRBV6-1 to TRBJ2-5; 7 bases fit TRBD2. This TCR was recovered from a man between 18 and 35 years old in good health and CMV-seropositive. Sequences were obtained from PBMCs. CDR3 coding DNA: TGTGCCAGCAGTCCCCACCAGTGGGGAGGGGAGACCCAGTACTTC. Protein product: CASSPHQWGGETQYF.